This TCR beta chain derives from a study of regulatory T cells in long-lasting Graves disease. Study-wide background: Patients met the persistent Graves' disease definition after over 5 years of antithyroid drugs with positive TSH receptor antibodies. Whole-study findings and limits: There was favoring of TRBV28, TRBJ1-2 and TRBJ2-5 in persistent disease.

The V end was cut by 5 bases, the J end by 1 base, with 11 bases between. Germline-derived CDR1 and CDR2 are SGHVS and FNYEAQ. This CDR3 has 14 residues. Described time point: persistent/refractory GD, antithyroid drugs over 5 years with positive TRAb. TCR sequences were obtained from RNA taken from PBMCs. Note on this clonotype: What it recognizes is unknown.

HTBI primers from iRepertoire and Arm-PCR of CDR3 regions yielded the TCR beta libraries. TCRdb independently ran MiXCR on the multiplex PCR reads; one entry per CDR3 protein. The sample contains under 500,000 distinct CDR3 sequences, more than 20% of which appear only once. The sequencing here drew on peripheral blood mononuclear cells (PBMCs), taken when the disease was refractory, from a patient treated with antithyroid drugs. The rearrangement uses TRBV7-6 and TRBJ1-1, with unresolved D. The sequence came from a female donor with Graves disease. The CDR3 loop is CASSQDGTNTEAFF. The DNA for the CDR3 is TGTGCCAGCAGCCAGGACGGAACGAACACTGAAGCTTTCTTT.